The sequence of this T cell receptor beta chain was determined in a study of T cells after yellow fever vaccination. Study as a whole: SMART-Seq v4 Ultra Low Input prepared libraries from low-cell fractions.

Germline V gene data show CDR1 as MNHNS and CDR2 as SASEGT. Trimming pared 10 bases from V and 0 bases from J, leaving 16 bases between. The CDR3 length is 14 residues. Points from the study as a whole: Boosting was followed by the reappearance of most primary-vaccination clones (approximately 95% CD4, roughly 90% CD8).

Production of TCR cDNA was by 5'RACE template switching, which also added a universal primer site and UMIs. TCRdb reanalysed the 5' RACE reads using MiXCR and keeps one entry per CDR3 protein. The table records 4,500 to 6,500 distinct CDR3 sequences, approximately 5.9% of them present only once. This chain joins TRBV6-1 and TRBJ2-7; the D gene is possibly TRBD2 (5 bases). The TCR originated in a man aged 18 to 30 who received the YFV17D yellow fever vaccine. The input for sequencing was PBMCs, either bulk or a sorted T-cell subset (CD4+, CD8+, memory, or dextramer-sorted; not recorded which), taken more than 13 days after the first yellow fever vaccination. CDR3 DNA sequence: TGTGCCACTGGGAGAACAGCTAGCTCCTACGAGCAGTACTTC. Protein sequence: CATGRTASSYEQYF.